This T cell receptor beta chain was profiled in a study of cytomegalovirus exposure and HLA in healthy donors. Study results and caveats: TRBV6-2, TRBV6-3 and some other V segments were excluded as indistinguishable.

CDR1 and CDR2 from the germline V gene are MNHNS and SASEGT. The CDR3 has 15 amino acids. V shed 7 bases and J 4 bases; nucleotides not matched to a gene: 8. About this clone: Its antigen remains unidentified.

In the PCR, 60 Vbeta and 13 Jbeta primers were used. Produced via immunoSEQ multiplex PCR; TCRdb's table is partial and in-frame only. This table holds fewer than 200,000 clones, about 70% found once. This receptor was identified in a woman aged 40 to 50 in good health and CMV-seropositive. The sequenced material came from PBMCs. This chain uses TRBV6-1 with TRBJ2-7; TRBD1 agrees at 12 bases. Written as DNA, the CDR3 is TGTGCCAGCAAATCCGGGACAGGGGGCGGGTACGAGCAGTACTTC. Translation gives CASKSGTGGGYEQYF.